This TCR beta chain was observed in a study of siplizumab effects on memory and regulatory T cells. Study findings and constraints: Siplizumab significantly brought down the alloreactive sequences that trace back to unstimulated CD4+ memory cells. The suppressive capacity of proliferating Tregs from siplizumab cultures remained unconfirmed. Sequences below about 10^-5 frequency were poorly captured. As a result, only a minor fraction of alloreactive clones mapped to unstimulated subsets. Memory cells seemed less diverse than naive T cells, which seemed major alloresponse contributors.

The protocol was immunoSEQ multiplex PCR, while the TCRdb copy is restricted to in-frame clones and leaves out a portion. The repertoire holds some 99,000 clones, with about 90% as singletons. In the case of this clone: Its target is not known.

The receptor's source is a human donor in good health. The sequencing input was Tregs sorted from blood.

The CDR3 loop is CAGIRGAKTEAFF. The CDR3 nucleotides are TGTGCCGGCATTAGGGGCGCAAAAACTGAAGCTTTCTTT. This rearrangement joins TRBV30 to TRBJ1-1, with D perhaps matching TRBD1 (5 bases). CDR1 GTSNPN and CDR2 SVGIG come from the germline V gene (reference sequence). The CDR3 contains 13 residues. The V end was cut by 8 bases, the J end by 5 bases, with 18 bases between.